This is a list of T cell receptor beta chains from one sample in a study of T cell responses to AZD1222 COVID-19 vaccine. Sequencing was performed with immunoSEQ multiplex PCR; in TCRdb, only in-frame clones are kept and a portion is missing. The data show 95,000 to 150,000 clones, with just over 85% seen just once and about 7.8% held by the top ten. Sequenced here: peripheral blood, sampled on day 0 of AZD1222 vaccination. The receptors were sampled from an adult in good health. Both conserved end residues are part of each CDR3. A D gene is named only where the DNA matches it firmly. Size is stated for part of the rows, as once, few or many counts, or as a class when the clone is expanded.

D gene: TRBD1
V gene: TRBV3-1/TRBV3-2
clone size: .
J gene: TRBJ2-3
CDR3 DNA: TGTGCCAGCAGCCAAGCCGTTCCGGGACAGGGGAACACAGATACGCAGTATTTT
CDR3 protein: CASSQAVPGQGNTDTQYF

D gene: .
V gene: TRBV20-1
clone size: .
J gene: TRBJ1-5
CDR3 DNA: TGCAGTGCTAGTGAACAGAATCCACATCAGCCCCAGCATTTT
CDR3 protein: CSASEQNPHQPQHF

D gene: TRBD2
V gene: TRBV12-5
clone size: once
J gene: TRBJ2-1
CDR3 DNA: TGTGCTAGTGGTTGGGCGGGAGTCGCCTACAATGAGCAGTTCTTC
CDR3 protein: CASGWAGVAYNEQFF

D gene: .
V gene: TRBV11-2
clone size: .
J gene: TRBJ1-4
CDR3 DNA: TGTGCCAGCAGCTTAGACCCCTTTCCCCCGGGACTGTTTTTT
CDR3 protein: CASSLDPFPPGLFF

D gene: .
V gene: TRBV7-8
clone size: once
J gene: TRBJ2-2
CDR3 DNA: TGTGCCAGCAGCTTAGGTTGGCAGGGGACCGGGGAGCTGTTTTTT
CDR3 protein: CASSLGWQGTGELFF

D gene: .
V gene: TRBV18
clone size: .
J gene: TRBJ2-5
CDR3 DNA: TGTGCCAGCTCACCATTGGACTTACCGGCGACCCAGTACTTC
CDR3 protein: CASSPLDLPATQYF

D gene: .
V gene: TRBV14
clone size: .
J gene: TRBJ2-7
CDR3 DNA: TGTGCCAGCAGCCCGACTAGGCTGAGCGAGCAGTACTTC
CDR3 protein: CASSPTRLSEQYF

D gene: .
V gene: TRBV14
clone size: .
J gene: TRBJ2-3
CDR3 DNA: TGTGCCAGCAGCCCTTTGGCCGTAGATACGCAGTATTTT
CDR3 protein: CASSPLAVDTQYF

D gene: .
V gene: TRBV12-3/TRBV12-4
clone size: .
J gene: TRBJ2-2
CDR3 DNA: TGTGCCAGCAGTCGTAACACCGGGGAGCTGTTTTTT
CDR3 protein: CASSRNTGELFF

D gene: TRBD1
V gene: TRBV2
clone size: .
J gene: TRBJ1-1
CDR3 DNA: TGTGCCAGCAGTGTCCAAGGACAGGTGAACACTGAAGCTTTCTTT
CDR3 protein: CASSVQGQVNTEAFF

D gene: .
V gene: TRBV19
clone size: once
J gene: TRBJ1-2
CDR3 DNA: TGTGCCAGTAGTATCGAGGGGGGAAATGGCTACACCTTC
CDR3 protein: CASSIEGGNGYTF

D gene: TRBD1
V gene: TRBV18
clone size: .
J gene: TRBJ1-6
CDR3 DNA: TGTGCCAGCTCACCATGGACAGGGGGGCTGGATTCACCCCTCCACTTT
CDR3 protein: CASSPWTGGLDSPLHF

D gene: TRBD1
V gene: TRBV25-1
clone size: .
J gene: TRBJ1-2
CDR3 DNA: TGTGCCAGCAGTGATTCGTCCCGGGACAGGGGTCGGGGCTACACCTTC
CDR3 protein: CASSDSSRDRGRGYTF

D gene: TRBD2
V gene: TRBV5-5
clone size: .
J gene: TRBJ2-3
CDR3 DNA: TGTGCCAGCAGCCCGAGCGGGAGGGACACAGATACGCAGTATTTT
CDR3 protein: CASSPSGRDTDTQYF

D gene: TRBD1
V gene: TRBV11-2
clone size: .
J gene: TRBJ1-5
CDR3 DNA: TGTGCCAGCAGCTTAGGGGGACAGGGGGACCGGGCCCAGCATTTT
CDR3 protein: CASSLGGQGDRAQHF

D gene: .
V gene: TRBV6-2/TRBV6-3
clone size: few
J gene: TRBJ1-3
CDR3 DNA: TGTGCCAGCAGTTACCTCAACCTATCTGGAAACACCATATATTTT
CDR3 protein: CASSYLNLSGNTIYF

D gene: .
V gene: TRBV7-7
clone size: .
J gene: TRBJ2-2
CDR3 DNA: TGTGCTAGCAGCTTAGATTCGGGGGGACAGAACACCGGGGAGCTGTTTTTT
CDR3 protein: CASSLDSGGQNTGELFF

D gene: .
V gene: TRBV12-1
clone size: .
J gene: TRBJ2-2
CDR3 DNA: TGTGCCAGCAGCTCGAGACGGACTGCCGGGGAGCTGTTTTTT
CDR3 protein: CASSSRRTAGELFF

D gene: TRBD1
V gene: TRBV30
clone size: .
J gene: TRBJ2-7
CDR3 DNA: TGTGCCTGGAGGCCAAAGGGGGCGACCTACGAGCAGTACTTC
CDR3 protein: CAWRPKGATYEQYF

D gene: TRBD2
V gene: TRBV5-8
clone size: .
J gene: TRBJ2-1
CDR3 DNA: TGTGCCAGCAGCGTCAGACTAGCGAGCTCCTACAATGAGCAGTTCTTC
CDR3 protein: CASSVRLASSYNEQFF

D gene: .
V gene: TRBV28
clone size: .
J gene: TRBJ1-6
CDR3 DNA: TGTGCCAGCAGCCGGCCGGGCCCAGGTGACTCACCCCTCCACTTT
CDR3 protein: CASSRPGPGDSPLHF

D gene: .
V gene: TRBV7-3
clone size: .
J gene: TRBJ2-3
CDR3 DNA: TGTGCCAGCAGCCGAGGACAGATCACAGATACGCAGTATTTT
CDR3 protein: CASSRGQITDTQYF

D gene: TRBD1
V gene: TRBV3-1/TRBV3-2
clone size: .
J gene: TRBJ2-5
CDR3 DNA: TGTGCCAGCAGCCCGCTGACAGGGGGCGTAGGGGAGACCCAGTACTTC
CDR3 protein: CASSPLTGGVGETQYF

D gene: TRBD1
V gene: TRBV5-1
clone size: .
J gene: TRBJ1-4
CDR3 DNA: TGCGCCAGCAGCTTCGGACAGGGGCCTGAAAAACTGTTTTTT
CDR3 protein: CASSFGQGPEKLFF

D gene: TRBD1
V gene: TRBV7-9
clone size: .
J gene: TRBJ1-2
CDR3 DNA: TGTGCCAGCAGCGGGACAGCCTTGAACTATGGCTACACCTTC
CDR3 protein: CASSGTALNYGYTF

D gene: .
V gene: TRBV9
clone size: .
J gene: TRBJ1-1
CDR3 DNA: TGTGCCAGCAGCGTAGGGGGAAGCACTGAAGCTTTCTTT
CDR3 protein: CASSVGGSTEAFF

D gene: .
V gene: TRBV7-9
clone size: .
J gene: TRBJ2-7
CDR3 DNA: TGTGCCAGCAGCTTAGGAGGGCCCTACGAGCAGTACTTC
CDR3 protein: CASSLGGPYEQYF

D gene: TRBD2
V gene: TRBV5-1
clone size: .
J gene: TRBJ2-7
CDR3 DNA: TGCGCCAGCAGCCCCAGCGGGGGGCCCTACGAGCAGTACTTC
CDR3 protein: CASSPSGGPYEQYF

D gene: .
V gene: TRBV12-3/TRBV12-4
clone size: .
J gene: TRBJ1-5
CDR3 DNA: TGTGCCAGCAGTTTATATAATCAGCCCCAGCATTTT
CDR3 protein: CASSLYNQPQHF

D gene: .
V gene: TRBV28
clone size: .
J gene: TRBJ1-1
CDR3 DNA: TGTGCCAGCACTACCTTCACAGGAGGGGCTTTCTTT
CDR3 protein: CASTTFTGGAFF

D gene: .
V gene: TRBV11-3
clone size: .
J gene: TRBJ2-1
CDR3 DNA: TGTGCCAGCAGCTTAGCCGCCGGTGAGCAGTTCTTC
CDR3 protein: CASSLAAGEQFF

D gene: .
V gene: TRBV10-3
clone size: .
J gene: TRBJ2-5
CDR3 DNA: TGTGCCATCAGTGAGTCGGGGGGAGAAGAGACCCAGTACTTC
CDR3 protein: CAISESGGEETQYF

D gene: .
V gene: TRBV2
clone size: .
J gene: TRBJ2-2
CDR3 DNA: TGTGCCAGCACCCCTACCCGAACGGTTACCGGGGAGCTGTTTTTT
CDR3 protein: CASTPTRTVTGELFF

D gene: TRBD1
V gene: TRBV18
clone size: .
J gene: TRBJ1-1
CDR3 DNA: TGTGCCAGCTCACCGGGACAGGGAAAGCTGATGAACGGCGAAGCTTTCTTT
CDR3 protein: CASSPGQGKLMNGEAFF

D gene: .
V gene: TRBV27
clone size: once
J gene: TRBJ2-7
CDR3 DNA: TGTGCCAGCAGGGGGGGACGGGGAAAGGACGAGCAGTACTTC
CDR3 protein: CASRGGRGKDEQYF

D gene: TRBD2
V gene: TRBV6-4
clone size: .
J gene: TRBJ2-3
CDR3 DNA: TGTGCCAGCGGACGGGAGGGAGGGCCCCCAGATACGCAGTATTTT
CDR3 protein: CASGREGGPPDTQYF

D gene: .
V gene: TRBV4-1
clone size: .
J gene: TRBJ2-1
CDR3 DNA: TGCGCCAGCAGCCAAGCGGGGCGTGGGGATGAGCAGTTCTTC
CDR3 protein: CASSQAGRGDEQFF

D gene: .
V gene: TRBV5-6
clone size: .
J gene: TRBJ2-7
CDR3 DNA: TGTGCCAGCAGCTTGGTCACGAACAGCTACGAGCAGTACTTC
CDR3 protein: CASSLVTNSYEQYF

D gene: .
V gene: TRBV19
clone size: .
J gene: TRBJ2-7
CDR3 DNA: TGTGCCAGTAGTATGTGGGCCTCCTACGAGCAGTACTTC
CDR3 protein: CASSMWASYEQYF

D gene: .
V gene: TRBV7-2
clone size: .
J gene: TRBJ1-1
CDR3 DNA: TGTGCCAGCAGCTTAGGGGTTTACACTGAAGCTTTCTTT
CDR3 protein: CASSLGVYTEAFF

D gene: .
V gene: TRBV30
clone size: once
J gene: TRBJ1-4
CDR3 DNA: TGTGCCCTAGGAGATTATCGAAGGGCTAATGAAAAACTGTTTTTT
CDR3 protein: CALGDYRRANEKLFF

D gene: .
V gene: TRBV11-2
clone size: .
J gene: TRBJ2-7
CDR3 DNA: TGTGCCAGCAGCTTAGGGGGGGCGGGCGAGCAGTACTTC
CDR3 protein: CASSLGGAGEQYF

D gene: .
V gene: TRBV5-1
clone size: .
J gene: TRBJ2-5
CDR3 DNA: TGCGCCAGCAGCTTGGTCGAGTCGGGTGGGGAGACCCAGTACTTC
CDR3 protein: CASSLVESGGETQYF

D gene: TRBD2
V gene: TRBV27
clone size: .
J gene: TRBJ2-3
CDR3 DNA: TGTGCCAGCAGTTTACGAGGAGGGAGGGCCCGGGGAGATACGCAGTATTTT
CDR3 protein: CASSLRGGRARGDTQYF

D gene: TRBD2
V gene: TRBV9
clone size: .
J gene: TRBJ2-1
CDR3 DNA: TGTGCCAGCAGCGACCTAGCGGGGGGGTACAATGAGCAGTTCTTC
CDR3 protein: CASSDLAGGYNEQFF

D gene: .
V gene: TRBV27
clone size: .
J gene: TRBJ2-7
CDR3 DNA: TGTGCCAGCAGTCTCCAAACCCGCCGTGTTGACCCCCTGGAGCAGTACTTC
CDR3 protein: CASSLQTRRVDPLEQYF

D gene: .
V gene: TRBV18
clone size: .
J gene: TRBJ2-5
CDR3 DNA: TGTGCCAGCTCACAGGTGTTCCAAGAGACCCAGTACTTC
CDR3 protein: CASSQVFQETQYF

D gene: .
V gene: TRBV5-4
clone size: .
J gene: TRBJ1-6
CDR3 DNA: TGTGCCAGCAGCTTGGCCCGCAATTCACCCCTCCACTTT
CDR3 protein: CASSLARNSPLHF

D gene: .
V gene: TRBV9
clone size: once
J gene: TRBJ1-1
CDR3 DNA: TGTGCCAGCAGCGTAGATTTAAGGGCTGAAGCTTTCTTT
CDR3 protein: CASSVDLRAEAFF

D gene: .
V gene: TRBV4-1
clone size: .
J gene: TRBJ2-7
CDR3 DNA: TGCGCCAGCAGCCAAGCCCGGGGACCCCGGGGGGAGCAGTACTTC
CDR3 protein: CASSQARGPRGEQYF

D gene: TRBD1
V gene: TRBV28
clone size: .
J gene: TRBJ2-7
CDR3 DNA: TGTGCCAGCAGGGACAGTCCGGGACAGGGGGCCTACGAGCAGTACTTC
CDR3 protein: CASRDSPGQGAYEQYF

D gene: .
V gene: TRBV10-1
clone size: .
J gene: TRBJ2-6
CDR3 DNA: TGCGCCAGCAGTGGCTCTGGGGCCAACGTCCTGACTTTC
CDR3 protein: CASSGSGANVLTF

D gene: .
V gene: TRBV10-3
clone size: .
J gene: TRBJ2-1
CDR3 DNA: TGTGCCATCAGTGCCCCCCGGTTGGATGAGCAGTTCTTC
CDR3 protein: CAISAPRLDEQFF

D gene: .
V gene: TRBV5-1
clone size: .
J gene: TRBJ2-3
CDR3 DNA: TGCGCCAGCACTGGGGGGGCGGGAGCGACAGATACGCAGTATTTT
CDR3 protein: CASTGGAGATDTQYF

D gene: TRBD2
V gene: TRBV7-9
clone size: few
J gene: TRBJ2-1
CDR3 DNA: TGTGCCAGCAGCTTAATAGCGGGAGGTTTTAGCTCCTACAATGAGCAGTTCTTC
CDR3 protein: CASSLIAGGFSSYNEQFF